Below, 12 T cell receptor beta chains from the same sample are listed, as sequenced in a study of cytomegalovirus exposure and HLA in healthy donors. Primers: 60 Vbeta forward and 13 Jbeta reverse. The method was immunoSEQ multiplex PCR; TCRdb's version includes in-frame clones alone and lacks a portion of them. This sample has under 150,000 clones; roughly 71% occur once, and the top ten carry 7.5% to 9%. Sequencing was done on a sample of PBMCs. These receptors were collected from a young man in good health and CMV-seropositive.

This clone was seen a handful of times. The rearrangement links TRBV27 to TRBJ1-6; TRBD1 agrees at 7 bases. V lost 5 bases, J lost 7 bases, and 8 bases stayed unmatched. This CDR3 has 15 amino acids. Looked up from germline, CDR1 is MNHEY and CDR2 is SMNVEV (reference sequence). The CDR3 loop is CASSARQGFNSPLHF. Written as DNA, the CDR3 is TGTGCCAGCAGTGCAAGACAGGGTTTCAATTCACCCCTCCACTTT.

The chain uses TRBV6-4 and TRBJ2-5, with 11 nucleotides matching TRBD2. Looked up from germline, CDR1 is MRHNA and CDR2 is SNTAGT. The CDR3 contains 15 residues. After removal of 3 bases from V and 5 bases from J, the junction contained 5 bases not matched to a gene. CDR3 loop: CASSEDSGGAETQYF. CDR3 in DNA: TGTGCCAGCAGTGAAGATAGCGGGGGGGCTGAGACCCAGTACTTC.

The chain couples TRBV27 to TRBJ2-1; TRBD2 aligns across 13 bases. Germline loops: CDR1 MNHEY, CDR2 SMNVEV (reference sequence). The CDR3 has 16 residues. V shed 6 bases, J shed 7 bases, and the junction held 9 bases outside the gene matches. The CDR3 region has the DNA TGTGCCAGCAGACCCACTAGCGGGGGGGAATTTAATGAGCAGTTCTTC. Translation: CASRPTSGGEFNEQFF.

This clone was counted between two and nine times. The CDR3 DNA reads TGTGCCAGCAGTGAACAAGGGGCAAGCGAGCAGTACGTC. Translation: CASSEQGASEQYV. The chain links TRBV6-4 to TRBJ2-7; D possibly corresponds to TRBD1 (5 bases). Germline CDR1 and CDR2: MRHNA and SNTAGT. V lost 3 bases, J lost 6 bases, and 12 bases lay in between. This CDR3 region has 13 residues.

The chain links TRBV27 to TRBJ2-7; no clear D. This CDR3 is built from 13 residues. V was cut by 4 bases and J by 7 bases, with 14 bases left in between. The germline CDR1 and CDR2 sequences are MNHEY and SMNVEV (reference sequence). CDR3 DNA: TGTGCCAGCAGTTCGTCCCTGCCGGGTGAGCAGTACGTC. Translation: CASSSSLPGEQYV.

This sequence joins TRBV7-2 and TRBJ2-3, with no clear D. Deletions cut 2 bases from V and 2 bases from J, with 11 bases between. The CDR3 has 15 residues. Germline CDR1 and CDR2: SGHTA and FQGNSA. The CDR3 coding sequence is TGTGCCAGCAGCTTAAATTTGGTAGTCACAGATACGCAGTATTTT. It codes for CASSLNLVVTDTQYF.

This clone has a single count. Other DNA sequences in the same sample also yield this CDR3. This chain links TRBV5-4 with TRBJ1-4, with TRBD1 matching over 10 bases. The V gene end was trimmed by 4 bases and the J gene end by 7 bases; junction bases not matched to a gene: 4. The germline gives CDR1 SGHNT, CDR2 YYREEE (reference sequence). CDR3 length: 14 amino acids. CDR3 nucleotides: TGTGCCAGCAGCCCCGGACAGGGGGGTGAAAAACTGTTTTTT. Translating gives CASSPGQGGEKLFF.

Only one count was recorded for this clone. The chain links TRBV10-1 to TRBJ1-3, with 12 bases that match TRBD1. The germline V gene encodes CDR1 WNHNN and CDR2 SYGVQD (reference sequence). After removal of 7 bases from V and 4 bases from J, the junction contained 11 bases not matched to a gene. The CDR3 loop spans 17 amino acids. The DNA for the CDR3 is TGCGCCAGCACCGGAAAGGGACAGGGGGCTTCGGGAAACACCATATATTTT. Its translation: CASTGKGQGASGNTIYF.

This clone has just a few counts. The genes are TRBV10-1 and TRBJ2-1; D is unclear. Germline loops: CDR1 WNHNN, CDR2 SYGVQD (reference sequence). CDR3 size: 11 residues. V was trimmed by 11 bases and J by 5 bases, leaving 10 bases between them. CDR3 sequence: CASDINNEQFF. CDR3 nucleotides: TGCGCCTCAGATATCAACAATGAGCAGTTCTTC.

The chain has TRBV6-1 and TRBJ1-6; D uncertain. CDR3 length: 14 residues. V was cut by 8 bases and J by 7 bases, with 15 bases left in between. Germline-derived CDR1 and CDR2 are MNHNS and SASEGT. CDR3: CASVLGLTNSPLHF. The CDR3 DNA sequence: TGTGCCAGCGTACTCGGACTGACGAATTCACCCCTCCACTTT.

V gene TRBV27 combines with J gene TRBJ1-5, with D uncertain. Germline loops: CDR1 MNHEY, CDR2 SMNVEV (reference sequence). V gave up 2 bases and J gave up 4 bases, with 9 bases separating them. The CDR3 contains 14 residues. This chain's CDR3 is CASSLGGFNQPQHF. DNA of the CDR3: TGTGCCAGCAGTTTAGGAGGGTTTAATCAGCCCCAGCATTTT.

The chain is built from TRBV5-8 and TRBJ1-2, with 10 bases identical to TRBD1. J lost 4 bases, V lost 6 bases, and 6 bases had no gene match. The CDR3 is made up of 14 amino acids. The V gene's germline CDR1 is SGHTS and CDR2 YDEGEE. The CDR3 coding sequence is TGTGCCAGCAACCCGGGACAGGGGATCTATGGCTACACCTTC. Amino acid sequence: CASNPGQGIYGYTF.